The rows below give T cell receptor beta chains drawn from one sample of a study of blood T cell repertoires in COVID-19. Method: immunoSEQ multiplex PCR; TCRdb's copy keeps in-frame clones and lacks some. The table lists 55,000 to 65,000 clones, roughly four fifths of them singletons. Sample: peripheral blood. The origin of the receptors is a man in his sixties with acute or convalescent COVID-19. The CDR3 runs from the conserved cysteine through the conserved F or W. Each record gives: J gene, V gene, D gene, clone size, CDR3 protein, CDR3 DNA. The D gene is left open where the match is weak. Size is omitted from some rows. Given values are once, few, many or a class for expanded clones.

>TRBJ2-5|TRBV20-1|-|few
CSASNAETQYF
TGCAGTGCCTCTAACGCGGAGACCCAGTACTTC
>TRBJ2-3|TRBV27|TRBD1|-
CASSWTGDTQYF
TGTGCCAGCAGTTGGACAGGGGATACGCAGTATTTT
>TRBJ1-1|TRBV28|TRBD1|-
CASSFNRGIGAFF
TGTGCCAGCAGTTTCAACAGGGGAATAGGGGCTTTCTTT
>TRBJ1-6|TRBV7-8|TRBD1|-
CASSPWTGGVSPLHF
TGTGCCAGCAGCCCATGGACAGGGGGTGTTTCACCCCTCCACTTT
>TRBJ1-2|TRBV24-1|-|-
CATSDPGGTGGYTF
TGTGCCACCAGTGATCCGGGGGGGACGGGAGGCTACACCTTC
>TRBJ1-4|TRBV6-5|-|-
CASSSDRSNEKLFF
TGTGCCAGCAGCTCAGACAGATCTAATGAAAAACTGTTTTTT
>TRBJ2-1|TRBV5-1|TRBD2|-
CASSWVGLAGVYNEQFF
TGCGCCAGCAGCTGGGTTGGACTAGCGGGTGTGTACAATGAGCAGTTCTTC
>TRBJ1-2|TRBV19|-|-
CASSAGGLYGYTF
TGTGCCAGTAGTGCCGGTGGGCTCTATGGCTACACCTTC
>TRBJ2-3|TRBV10-3|TRBD2|-
CASTSAADTQYF
TGTGCCTCGACTAGCGCAGCAGATACGCAGTATTTT
>TRBJ2-1|TRBV5-1|-|few
CASSRVDRDYNEQFF
TGCGCCAGCAGCCGAGTGGACAGAGACTACAATGAGCAGTTCTTC
>TRBJ1-5|TRBV11-2|-|-
CASSLSLGQPQHF
TGTGCCAGCAGCCTTAGCTTGGGTCAGCCCCAGCATTTT
>TRBJ1-5|TRBV6-6|-|once
CASSRQTDSNQPQHF
TGTGCCAGCAGCAGACAGACAGATAGCAATCAGCCCCAGCATTTT
>TRBJ1-3|TRBV19|-|-
CASSPYGGYEEDPIYF
TGTGCCAGTAGTCCTTACGGGGGATACGAGGAAGACCCCATATATTTT
>TRBJ1-5|TRBV24-1|TRBD1|-
CATSEGTGENQPQHF
TGTGCCACCAGTGAGGGGACAGGGGAGAATCAGCCCCAGCATTTT
>TRBJ1-1|TRBV9|TRBD1|-
CASSAQQGAEAFF
TGTGCCAGCAGCGCCCAACAGGGGGCTGAAGCTTTCTTT
>TRBJ1-2|TRBV19|-|-
CASKANPSTYGYTF
TGTGCCAGTAAAGCCAACCCGAGTACGTATGGCTACACCTTC
>TRBJ2-1|TRBV19|-|-
CASRKGLLPNEQFF
TGTGCCAGTAGAAAAGGACTGCTCCCCAATGAGCAGTTCTTC
>TRBJ1-5|TRBV13|TRBD1|-
CASSLGGTGGGQPQHF
TGTGCCAGCAGCTTAGGAGGGACAGGGGGCGGTCAGCCCCAGCATTTT
>TRBJ1-6|TRBV4-1|TRBD1|-
CASSQDAGTGENSPLHF
TGCGCCAGCAGCCAAGATGCCGGGACAGGTGAAAATTCACCCCTCCACTTT
>TRBJ1-2|TRBV27|TRBD1|-
CASSLLGTGGAGYTF
TGTGCCAGCAGTTTATTGGGGACAGGGGGCGCAGGCTACACCTTC
>TRBJ1-2|TRBV10-2|-|once
CASSGAVGGAGYGYTF
TGCGCCAGCAGTGGGGCCGTGGGGGGAGCTGGGTATGGCTACACCTTC
>TRBJ1-4|TRBV2|-|-
CASMRGFNEKLFF
TGTGCCAGCATGAGAGGCTTTAATGAAAAACTGTTTTTT
>TRBJ1-1|TRBV28|-|-
CASSSPGHLNTEAFF
TGTGCCAGCAGTTCACCGGGACATTTGAACACTGAAGCTTTCTTT
>TRBJ2-3|TRBV7-2|-|-
CASSALPLTSTDTQYF
TGTGCCAGCAGCGCCCTTCCCCTAACTAGCACAGATACGCAGTATTTT
>TRBJ1-1|TRBV29-1|-|few
CSVAWGVTEAFF
TGCAGCGTTGCATGGGGAGTCACTGAAGCTTTCTTT
>TRBJ1-3|TRBV5-6|TRBD1|few
CASSVTGGNTIYF
TGTGCCAGCAGCGTGACAGGGGGAAACACCATATATTTT
>TRBJ2-2|TRBV4-1|TRBD1|-
CASSRSTGGFDTGELFF
TGCGCCAGCAGCCGTTCGACAGGGGGGTTTGACACCGGGGAGCTGTTTTTT
>TRBJ1-6|TRBV5-4|-|-
CASSFMLGEGSPLHF
TGTGCCAGCAGCTTTATGTTAGGGGAAGGATCACCCCTCCACTTT
>TRBJ2-5|TRBV29-1|-|-
CSVERSPGETQYF
TGCAGCGTTGAAAGGTCCCCGGGAGAGACCCAGTACTTC
>TRBJ1-1|TRBV30|-|-
CAWRGEGGRTEAFF
TGTGCCTGGAGGGGGGAAGGGGGAAGGACTGAAGCTTTCTTT
>TRBJ1-5|TRBV18|-|-
CASSPGSNQPQHF
TGTGCCAGCAGCCCGGGTAGCAATCAGCCCCAGCATTTT
>TRBJ2-7|TRBV6-5|TRBD1|once
CASSTAGTGPREQYF
TGTGCCAGCAGTACCGCGGGGACAGGGCCGAGGGAGCAGTACTTC
>TRBJ1-1|TRBV5-1|TRBD1|-
CASSQGGLNTEAFF
TGCGCCAGCAGCCAAGGGGGCCTAAACACTGAAGCTTTCTTT
>TRBJ2-7|TRBV5-1|TRBD1|-
CASSLGWTGEYEQYF
TGCGCCAGCAGCTTGGGCTGGACAGGGGAGTACGAGCAGTACTTC
>TRBJ1-6|TRBV2|TRBD1|-
CASRMTGWPFNSPLHF
TGTGCCAGCAGAATGACAGGGTGGCCCTTCAATTCACCCCTCCACTTT
>TRBJ1-5|TRBV7-6|-|-
CASSLNSNQPQHF
TGTGCCAGCAGCCTTAATAGCAATCAGCCCCAGCATTTT
>TRBJ1-2|TRBV19|-|-
CASSIGQAYGYTF
TGTGCCAGTAGTATAGGACAGGCTTATGGCTACACCTTC
>TRBJ1-1|TRBV7-2|-|-
CASSFRGGSGTEAFF
TGTGCCAGCAGCTTTAGAGGGGGATCGGGGACTGAAGCTTTCTTT
>TRBJ1-2|TRBV11-2|-|-
CASSLDRQASGYTF
TGTGCCAGCAGCTTAGATAGACAGGCTTCCGGCTACACCTTC
>TRBJ1-3|TRBV5-4|-|-
CASSTDSFSGNTIYF
TGTGCCAGCAGTACGGACTCCTTCTCTGGAAACACCATATATTTT
>TRBJ2-7|TRBV20-1|-|-
CSARDSYEQYF
TGCAGTGCTAGAGATTCGTACGAGCAGTACTTC
>TRBJ2-1|TRBV19|TRBD2|-
CASSIVGRGEYNEQFF
TGTGCCAGTAGTATAGTAGGGCGGGGGGAGTACAATGAGCAGTTCTTC
>TRBJ2-2|TRBV2|TRBD2|few
CASGASGGLNTGELFF
TGTGCCAGTGGGGCTAGCGGGGGCCTGAACACCGGGGAGCTGTTTTTT
>TRBJ1-1|TRBV19|-|-
CASTATDRNTEAFF
TGTGCCAGTACCGCAACCGACAGGAACACTGAAGCTTTCTTT
>TRBJ2-2|TRBV5-6|TRBD2|-
CASSPQRGAGGSGELFF
TGTGCCAGCAGCCCCCAAAGGGGAGCGGGGGGCTCCGGGGAGCTGTTTTTT
>TRBJ2-1|TRBV18|TRBD2|few
CASSPLAGGPRSSYNEQFF
TGTGCCAGCTCACCACTAGCGGGGGGGCCCAGGAGCTCCTACAATGAGCAGTTCTTC
>TRBJ1-2|TRBV15|TRBD1|-
CATSRSFQGGYGYTF
TGTGCCACCAGCCGAAGCTTTCAGGGGGGCTATGGCTACACCTTC
>TRBJ1-1|TRBV2|TRBD1|-
CASSEVGTGGIGAFF
TGTGCCAGCAGTGAAGTGGGGACAGGGGGCATAGGGGCTTTCTTT
>TRBJ2-5|TRBV5-8|-|-
CASSGGTLRGQTQYF
TGTGCCAGCAGCGGGGGGACCCTTCGAGGGCAGACCCAGTACTTC
>TRBJ2-7|TRBV5-4|-|-
CASSFGPDSYEQYF
TGTGCCAGCAGCTTTGGGCCCGACTCCTACGAGCAGTACTTC